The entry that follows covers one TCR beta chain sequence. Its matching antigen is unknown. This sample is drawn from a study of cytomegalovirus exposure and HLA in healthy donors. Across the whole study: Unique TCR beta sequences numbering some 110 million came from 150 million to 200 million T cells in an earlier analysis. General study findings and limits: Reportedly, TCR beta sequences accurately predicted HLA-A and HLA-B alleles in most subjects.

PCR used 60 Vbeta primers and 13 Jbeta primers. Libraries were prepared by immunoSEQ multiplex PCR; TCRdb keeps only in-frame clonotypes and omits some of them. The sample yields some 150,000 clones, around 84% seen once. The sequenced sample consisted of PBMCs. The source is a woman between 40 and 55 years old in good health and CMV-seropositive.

The CDR3 protein is CASSSPGLAGGPEETQYF. DNA of the CDR3: TGTGCCAGCAGCTCCCCGGGACTAGCGGGAGGGCCCGAAGAGACCCAGTACTTC. This chain connects TRBV7-8 to TRBJ2-5; 16 nucleotides match TRBD2. The ends lost 4 bases at V and 3 bases at J; junction bases unmatched: 8. The CDR3 consists of 18 residues. Germline loops: CDR1 SGHVS, CDR2 FQNEAQ.